This paragraph reports one T cell receptor (beta chain). Its antigen is not known. The data originate from a study of CD8+ T cells in alopecia areata. Turning to the study itself: The protocol delivered tofacitinib for 6 to 18 months, then withdrew it for 6 months. Study results and limitations: Affected scalp, especially in alopecia totalis/universalis, had a higher clonality than normal scalp did. Among patients, TCR sharing was less clear than in mice, a difference possibly due in part to HLA diversity in the patient population.

Reverse transcribed after extraction, RNA yielded cDNA as the sequencing template. Libraries were prepared by immunoSEQ multiplex PCR; TCRdb keeps only in-frame clonotypes and omits some of them. The profile shows approximately 150,000 clones, 40% to 55% of them singletons. This CDR3 region has 14 residues. Germline V CDR1 and CDR2: SEHNR, FQNEAQ (reference sequence). The V end lost 5 bases, the J end lost 1 base, and 11 bases lay between the germline ends. Specimens obtained from alopecia areata patients comprised lesional scalp punch biopsies and peripheral blood. The sequence came from a human donor with alopecia areata. The rearrangement uses TRBV7-9 and TRBJ2-5; no definite D call. The sample was CD4+ T cells sorted from blood, taken at week 0. The CDR3, as DNA: TGTGCCAGCAGCCCGTTGTCGCCCCAAGAGACCCAGTACTTC. It specifies CASSPLSPQETQYF.